This passage covers 9 T cell receptor beta chains from one sample sequenced in a study of blood T cell repertoires in COVID-19. Sequencing used immunoSEQ multiplex PCR; TCRdb keeps in-frame clones, though not all of them. Of about 310,000 clones in the sample, roughly 87% were seen once. Sequencing used peripheral blood. The receptors originated from a man between 18 and 35 years old with active or convalescent COVID-19.

This clone was recorded once. The chain is built from TRBV5-4 and TRBJ1-1; D may be TRBD1 (5 bases). Trimming stripped 2 bases from V and 4 bases from J, with 9 bases between. This CDR3 spans 13 amino acids. Per germline, CDR1 SGHNT and CDR2 YYREEE (reference sequence). The CDR3 spells CASSLGEFTEAFF. In DNA form, the CDR3 reads TGTGCCAGCAGCTTAGGGGAATTCACTGAAGCTTTCTTT.

This CDR3 is CASSYNDRLEAFF. CDR3 bases: TGTGCCAGCAGCTATAACGACAGGCTTGAAGCTTTCTTT. The chain uses TRBV7-2 and TRBJ1-1, with a tentative D call TRBD1 (6 bases). V was trimmed by 4 bases and J by 7 bases, leaving 13 bases between them. This CDR3 spans 13 amino acids. Germline CDR1 reads SGHTA; CDR2 reads FQGNSA.

The rearrangement uses TRBV5-1 and TRBJ1-1; no reliable D call. This CDR3 spans 14 amino acids. Germline values: CDR1 SGHRS, CDR2 YFSETQ. V lost 4 bases and J 3 bases, leaving 13 bases between the germline ends. CDR3 nucleotides: TGCGCCAGCAGCCCGGAGATTATACACACTGAAGCTTTCTTT. Its translation is CASSPEIIHTEAFF.

The chain links TRBV15 to TRBJ2-1, with 11 bases aligning to TRBD2. CDR1 LNHNV and CDR2 YYDKDF come from the germline V gene (reference sequence). The CDR3 sequence is 17 residues long. V lost 1 base to trimming and J lost 6 bases; unmatched junction nucleotides: 8. The CDR3 DNA reads TGTGCCACCAGCAGAGGTCCGCTAGCGGGAGGTTTCAATGAGCAGTTCTTC. Translated, it gives CATSRGPLAGGFNEQFF.

The V call is TRBV3-1 (or the pseudogene TRBV3-2), the J call TRBJ2-2; 11 bases line up with TRBD2. The J segment lost 5 bases and the V segment lost 3 bases, leaving 8 bases of the junction unmatched. CDR3 length: 17 amino acids. The germline V gene encodes CDR1 LGHDT and CDR2 YNNKEL (reference sequence). Here the CDR3 reads CASSQELAGVGTGELFF. The DNA for the CDR3 is TGTGCCAGCAGCCAGGAACTAGCGGGAGTAGGTACCGGGGAGCTGTTTTTT.

The rearrangement joins TRBV3-1 (or the pseudogene TRBV3-2) to TRBJ2-7, with a possible D match to TRBD1 (6 bases). Germline V lookup: CDR1 LGHDT, CDR2 YNNKEL (reference sequence). The CDR3 is 16 residues long. V lost 0 bases, J lost 2 bases, and 14 bases lay in between. The CDR3 loop reads CASSQDLSRGTYEQYF. Here the CDR3 DNA reads TGTGCCAGCAGCCAAGATCTCTCCAGGGGCACCTACGAGCAGTACTTC.

This rearrangement joins TRBV28 to TRBJ2-3; 9 nucleotides line up with TRBD1. Trimming cost V 6 bases and J 4 bases; bases outside gene matches: 11. The CDR3 totals 16 residues. Germline V gene data show CDR1 as MDHEN and CDR2 as SYDVKM. CDR3 bases: TGTGCCAGCAGCCCCCCCCCGGGACAGGGCGCAGATACGCAGTATTTT. This encodes CASSPPPGQGADTQYF.

The chain joins TRBV5-1 to TRBJ1-2; TRBD1 matches at 11 bases. Germline V gene sequence: CDR1 SGHRS, CDR2 YFSETQ. The trim removed 4 bases at V and 7 bases at J, leaving 9 bases unmatched. The length of the CDR3 is 15 residues. The CDR3 region has the DNA TGCGCCAGCAGCGAACCCGGACAGGGGGCTGGTGGCTACACCTTC. Translating it yields CASSEPGQGAGGYTF.

This sequence joins TRBV9 and TRBJ1-2; TRBD1 matches 9 bases. The trim removed 4 bases at V and 6 bases at J, leaving 16 bases unmatched. The CDR3 has 17 residues. Per the germline V gene, CDR1 is SGDLS and CDR2 is YYNGEE. CDR3 nucleotides: TGTGCCAGCAGCACCGGGGGACAGGGACGTGTGGGTAATGGCTACACCTTC. It specifies CASSTGGQGRVGNGYTF. The whole variable domain, remainder taken from reference TRBV9 and TRBJ1-2, is DSGVTQTPKHLITATGQRVTLRCSPRSGDLSVYWYQQSLDQGLQFLIQYYNGEERAKGNILERFSAQQFPDLHSELNLSSLELGDSALYFCASSTGGQGRVGNGYTFGSGTRLTVV.